The 22 T cell receptor beta chains below all came from one sample that was sequenced in a study of shared clonotypes between healthy human individuals. The assay was immunoSEQ multiplex PCR, and TCRdb's table has in-frame clones only and misses some. The repertoire holds millions of clones, 95% seen once, with 0.13% in the top ten. The sample taken for sequencing was naive CD4+ T cells sorted from blood. The subset is: CD45RA+ positively selected. These receptors were taken from a man aged 18 to 30 in good health.

The chain carries TRBV2 and TRBJ1-5; TRBD1 matches 7 bases. Unmatched junction bases numbered 7, after V lost 6 bases and J lost 2 bases. The CDR3 consists of 15 residues. Germline-derived CDR1 and CDR2 are SNHLY and FYNNEI. The DNA for the CDR3 is TGTGCCAGCAGCCCACGAGGGACAGGCAATCAGCCCCAGCATTTT. Its protein is CASSPRGTGNQPQHF.

This chain joins TRBV27 and TRBJ1-2; 8 bases map to TRBD1. Per the germline V gene, CDR1 is MNHEY and CDR2 is SMNVEV (reference sequence). The V gene end was trimmed by 9 bases and the J gene end by 4 bases; junction bases not matched to a gene: 13. The CDR3 sequence is 15 residues long. For the CDR3, the DNA is TGTGCCAGTAGTGGGGGGACAGGCCATCCCTATGGCTACACCTTC. This encodes CASSGGTGHPYGYTF.

The V gene is TRBV19, the J gene TRBJ1-2, with 7 bases lining up with TRBD1. The CDR3 length is 13 residues. Germline trimming cut 4 bases from V and 6 bases from J; bases unmatched to any gene: 5. From germline, CDR1 is LNHDA and CDR2 SQIVND (reference sequence). The CDR3 region is CASSTGGGNGYTF. The CDR3 bases are TGTGCCAGTAGTACAGGGGGTGGAAATGGCTACACCTTC.

A note on this clone: A much larger clone differs by one base, so this may be a read error. The chain recombines TRBV29-1 with TRBJ1-1; a weak D match, TRBD1 (5 bases). Deletions cut 4 bases from V and 8 bases from J, with 20 bases between. Per the germline V gene, CDR1 is SQVTM and CDR2 is ANQGSEA. The length of the CDR3 is 14 residues. CDR3 DNA sequence: TGCAGCGTTGCGGTGGACATCCGCGCGAGAGAAGCTTTCTTT. Translation: CSVAVDIRAREAFF.

Of note for this clone: The sample has other DNA sequences that encode this CDR3 too. The chain has TRBV5-1 and TRBJ1-6, with a weak D call TRBD1 (5 bases). CDR3 size: 15 residues. CDR1 and CDR2 from the germline V gene are SGHRS and YFSETQ. The V gene lost 4 bases and the J gene lost 1 base, with 9 bases spanning the gap. The CDR3 DNA sequence: TGCGCCAGCAGCCTCGGGGGTTCCTATAATTCACCCCTCCACTTT. It specifies CASSLGGSYNSPLHF.

CDR3 in DNA: TGTGCCAGCAGTGACTCCAGTAGGGGTGGCACTGAAGCTTTCTTT. Its translation is CASSDSSRGGTEAFF. The rearrangement links TRBV6-4 to TRBJ1-1, with a tentative D call TRBD1 (5 bases). Germline V gene lookup returns CDR1 MRHNA and CDR2 SNTAGT. V dropped 0 bases and J dropped 4 bases, with 12 bases sitting between them. This CDR3 spans 15 amino acids.

This clone was observed a single time. This rearrangement joins TRBV28 to TRBJ1-2, with D tentatively TRBD1 (5 bases). The CDR3 loop spans 11 amino acids. V lost 10 bases to trimming and J lost 2 bases, with 8 bases between them. The germline CDR1 and CDR2 sequences are MDHEN and SYDVKM. CDR3 nucleotide sequence: TGTGCCACCTCAGGGAACTATGGCTACACCTTC. It translates to CATSGNYGYTF.

The chain is built from TRBV6-5 and TRBJ2-4, with a tentative D call TRBD1 (6 bases). Germline CDR1 is MNHEY and CDR2 is SVGAGI. The CDR3 has 16 residues. Trimming removed 2 bases from V and 0 bases from J, with 11 bases in between. CDR3 nucleotides: TGTGCCAGCAGTTACCACAGGGACCTAGCCAAAAACATTCAGTACTTC. It specifies CASSYHRDLAKNIQYF.

The CDR3 sequence is CASSIQSSYEQYF. In DNA, the CDR3 is TGTGCCAGTAGTATCCAGAGCTCCTACGAGCAGTACTTC. This chain uses TRBV19 with TRBJ2-7; D uncertain. This CDR3 contains 13 residues. CDR1 and CDR2 (germline): LNHDA, SQIVND (reference sequence). Deletions cut 3 bases from V and 0 bases from J, with 6 bases between.

The chain is built from TRBV5-3 and TRBJ1-1; TRBD1 is a possible D gene (6 bases). TRBV5-3 is labeled an ORF, and its function is uncertain. The V end was cut by 8 bases, the J end by 2 bases, with 13 bases between. CDR3 length equals 13 residues. CDR3 nucleotides: TGTGCCAGTAGCGGACAGTTTAACACTGAAGCTTTCTTT. Translation gives CASSGQFNTEAFF.

The V call is TRBV9, the J call TRBJ1-6, with TRBD1 as a possible D gene (5 bases). Trimming removed 0 bases from V and 9 bases from J, with 16 bases in between. Germline V gene sequence: CDR1 SGDLS, CDR2 YYNGEE. This CDR3 region has 16 residues. The CDR3 region has the DNA TGTGCCAGCAGCGTAGGTCAGGGAGATATGGGTTCACCCCTCCACTTT. It encodes CASSVGQGDMGSPLHF.

The chain recombines TRBV6-1 with TRBJ2-2, with 13 bases that match TRBD2. With V trimmed by 8 bases and J by 2 bases, 2 bases remained unmatched. Per germline, CDR1 MNHNS and CDR2 SASEGT. The CDR3 extends over 15 amino acids. CDR3 coding DNA: TGTGCCAGCCGACTAGCGGGGGGAAACACCGGGGAGCTGTTTTTT. This sequence encodes CASRLAGGNTGELFF.

Note on this clone: Just one base apart from a much larger clone, this may be a read error. Other DNA sequences in the same sample also yield this CDR3. V is TRBV5-6 and J is TRBJ1-1; maybe TRBD1 (5 bases). Trimming cost V 8 bases and J 5 bases, with 16 bases left between them. Per the germline V gene, CDR1 is SGHDT and CDR2 is YYEEEE. CDR3 length equals 13 residues. The CDR3 DNA reads TGTGCCAGTAGGGGAGGAATGGGTACTGAAGCTTTCTTT. Translation gives CASRGGMGTEAFF.

V gene TRBV28 combines with J gene TRBJ1-2; D might be TRBD1 (5 bases). The CDR3 sequence is 15 residues long. Trimming took 6 bases from V and 6 from J, leaving 20 bases between them. Looked up from germline, CDR1 is MDHEN and CDR2 is SYDVKM. The CDR3 protein is CASRPPLTAGNGYTF. The CDR3 DNA follows: TGTGCCAGCAGACCGCCTTTGACAGCGGGTAATGGCTACACCTTC.

The DNA for the CDR3 is TGTGCCTCGTGGGCGGACGTGAACACTGAAGCTTTCTTT. It yields the protein CASWADVNTEAFF. V is TRBV2 and J is TRBJ1-1, with D hard to call. Per germline, CDR1 SNHLY and CDR2 FYNNEI. With 11 bases removed from V and 0 bases from J, the gap between germline ends came to 13 bases. CDR3 length: 13 residues.

The V gene is TRBV6-5, the J gene TRBJ2-7, with TRBD1 as a possible D gene (7 bases). This CDR3 has 14 residues. Trimming removed 6 bases from V and 4 bases from J, with 16 bases in between. CDR1 is MNHEY and CDR2 is SVGAGI in the germline V gene. The CDR3 sequence: CASSRRAGGYEQYF. The CDR3 region has the DNA TGTGCCAGCAGCCGGCGGGCAGGGGGGTACGAGCAGTACTTC.

The chain has TRBV29-1 and TRBJ2-5; D unresolved. The V end was cut by 7 bases, the J end by 5 bases, with 11 bases between. CDR1 is SQVTM, CDR2 ANQGSEA, per germline. There are 11 residues in the CDR3. The CDR3 DNA is TGCAGCGGAACGACTGGGGAGACCCAGTACTTC. Its translation is CSGTTGETQYF.

The chain employs TRBV10-3 and TRBJ1-2; the D is unclear. This CDR3 spans 12 amino acids. V gave up 2 bases and J gave up 8 bases, with 9 bases separating them. Germline loops: CDR1 ENHRY, CDR2 SYGVKD. CDR3 sequence (DNA): TGTGCCATCAGTGAGGGGATTTCGGGCTACACCTTC. It translates to CAISEGISGYTF.

The DNA of the CDR3 is TGTGCCAGCAGCTCCGGAGGGCGTTCCTACGAGCAGTACTTC. Translation gives CASSSGGRSYEQYF. The V call is TRBV7-2, the J call TRBJ2-7; perhaps TRBD2 as D (6 bases). This CDR3 is built from 14 residues. Trimming stripped 4 bases from V and 1 base from J, with 11 bases between. The germline V gene has CDR1 SGHTA and CDR2 FQGNSA. The variable domain in full, with the rest retrieved from reference TRBV7-2 and TRBJ2-7, is GAGVSQSPSNKVTEKGKDVELRCDPISGHTALYWYRQSLGQGLEFLIYFQGNSAPDKSGLPSDRFSAERTGGSVSTLTIQRTQQEDSAVYLCASSSGGRSYEQYFGPGTRLTVT.

The chain couples TRBV28 to TRBJ2-7; TRBD1 is a possible D gene (6 bases). The V gene's germline CDR1 is MDHEN and CDR2 SYDVKM. The CDR3 has 14 amino acids. V was cut by 3 bases and J by 7 bases, with 16 bases left in between. The CDR3 coding sequence is TGTGCCAGCAGTTTGGCTGGGGGCGGGCGGGAGCAGTACTTC. It translates to CASSLAGGGREQYF.

This chain uses TRBV5-6 with TRBJ2-3, with unresolved D. Germline lookup yields CDR1 SGHDT and CDR2 YYEEEE. V was clipped by 1 base and J by 1 base, with 13 bases between them. The CDR3 contains 16 residues. CDR3 nucleotides: TGTGCCAGCAGCTTGACGGAAGCCCCTCGCACAGATACGCAGTATTTT. This translates into CASSLTEAPRTDTQYF.

In this sample, this clone turned up once. The chain joins TRBV4-2 to TRBJ1-5; no definite D call. Germline V lookup: CDR1 LGHNA, CDR2 YNFKEQ. V was pared by 0 bases and J by 6 bases, with 9 bases between. The CDR3 sequence is 14 residues long. CDR3 sequence: CASSQDWNGQPQHF. The CDR3 DNA follows: TGTGCCAGCAGCCAAGATTGGAATGGTCAGCCCCAGCATTTT.